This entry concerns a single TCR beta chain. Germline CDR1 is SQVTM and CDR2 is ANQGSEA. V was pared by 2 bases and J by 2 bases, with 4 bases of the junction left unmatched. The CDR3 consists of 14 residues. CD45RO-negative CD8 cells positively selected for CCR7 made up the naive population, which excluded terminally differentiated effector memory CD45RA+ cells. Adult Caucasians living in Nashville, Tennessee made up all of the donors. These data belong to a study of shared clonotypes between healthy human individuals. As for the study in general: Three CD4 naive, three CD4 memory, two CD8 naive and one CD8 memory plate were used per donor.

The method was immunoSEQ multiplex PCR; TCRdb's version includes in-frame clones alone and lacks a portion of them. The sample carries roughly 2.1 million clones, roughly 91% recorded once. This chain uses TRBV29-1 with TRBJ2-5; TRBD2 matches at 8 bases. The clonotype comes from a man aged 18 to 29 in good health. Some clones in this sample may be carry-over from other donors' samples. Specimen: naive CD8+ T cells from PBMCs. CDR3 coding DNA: TGCAGCGTTGAAAAGCGGGAGTTTCAAGAGACCCAGTACTTC. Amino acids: CSVEKREFQETQYF.